These 32 T cell receptor beta chains originate from one sample sequenced in a study of CD8+CD57+ T cells in acquired aplastic anemia. Patients sequenced had flow cytometry evidence of CD8+CD57+ cell expansion. Genomic DNA, serving as template, underwent TCR beta VDJ and CDR3 profiling. MiXCR, run by TCRdb on the reads, gives a single entry per CDR3 protein. The profile shows about half a million distinct CDR3 sequences, around 30% of them singletons. Sequenced input: sorted CD4+, CD8+, or CD8+CD57+ T cells (not recorded which) from PBMCs. These receptors were obtained from a human donor with aplastic anemia.

The CDR3 nucleotides read TGTGCCAGCAGTGAGTGGTTTAGCACAGATACGCAGTATTTT. Translated, it gives CASSEWFSTDTQYF. The rearrangement uses TRBV25-1 and TRBJ2-3; D not resolved. The germline V and J ends were trimmed by 3 bases and 0 bases, with 7 bases remaining between them. CDR3 size: 14 residues. The germline CDR1 and CDR2 sequences are MGHDK and SYGVNS.

This clonotype was observed a single time. The chain recombines TRBV7-8 with TRBJ2-7; 7 nucleotides line up with TRBD2. Germline lookup yields CDR1 SGHVS and CDR2 FQNEAQ. V shed 8 bases and J 0 bases; nucleotides not matched to a gene: 16. The CDR3 is 17 amino acids. This CDR3 reads CASSTRVGGGPSYEQYF. As DNA, the CDR3 is TGTGCCAGCTCGACCCGAGTCGGGGGAGGGCCCTCCTACGAGCAGTACTTC.

V gene TRBV15 combines with J gene TRBJ1-2; 7 bases are shared with TRBD1. The J segment lost 4 bases and the V segment lost 1 base, leaving 9 bases of the junction unmatched. This CDR3 comprises 16 residues. Looked up from germline, CDR1 is LNHNV and CDR2 is YYDKDF (reference sequence). Here the CDR3 reads CATSRVRDSPSYGYTF. DNA for the CDR3: TGTGCCACCAGCAGAGTTAGGGACAGTCCTAGCTATGGCTACACCTTC.

About this clonotype itself: Compared with germline, one end of the junction differs, possibly owing to a read error. The V call is TRBV7-7, the J call TRBJ1-3; D is ambiguous. Per the germline V gene, CDR1 is SSHAT and CDR2 is FNYEAQ (reference sequence). This CDR3 contains 14 residues. This chain's CDR3 is CASSPYTTGNTIYF. The CDR3, as DNA: TGTGCTAGCAGCCCATATACCACTGGAAACACCATATATTTT.

This clonotype was picked up a small number of times. The chain combines TRBV20-1 with TRBJ2-2; D is perhaps TRBD1 (6 bases). The germline V gene encodes CDR1 DFQATT and CDR2 SNEGSKA (reference sequence). This CDR3 is 15 amino acids long. V lost 6 bases to trimming and J lost 0 bases, with 14 bases between them. CDR3 DNA: TGCAGTGCCAAGGACAGCGATTCGAACACCGGGGAGCTGTTTTTT. Protein sequence: CSAKDSDSNTGELFF.

This clonotype was detected a few times. The chain recombines TRBV25-1 with TRBJ1-1; D is undetermined. Trimming removed 5 bases from V and 3 bases from J, with 16 bases in between. The V gene's germline CDR1 is MGHDK and CDR2 SYGVNS. CDR3 length: 15 residues. The CDR3 protein is CASSLLDSLDTEAFF. CDR3 coding DNA: TGTGCCAGCAGTCTTTTGGACTCACTGGACACTGAAGCTTTCTTT.

In regard to this clonotype: A read error may explain this, as a much larger clone is one base away. The genes are TRBV2 and TRBJ1-6; TRBD1 matches 10 bases. The germline V gene has CDR1 SNHLY and CDR2 FYNNEI. This CDR3 is 17 amino acids long. The CDR3 sequence: CASSQAAGTGVGSPLHF. DNA for the CDR3: TGTGCCAGCAGTCAAGCGGCCGGGACAGGGGTCGGTTCACCCCTCCACTTT.

This clonotype occurred a few times. A clone one base away is much larger, so this may be a read error. The chain combines TRBV2 with TRBJ2-7; the match to TRBD1 covers 8 bases. V was pared by 10 bases and J by 0 bases, with 5 bases of the junction left unmatched. Germline V CDR1 and CDR2: SNHLY, FYNNEI. CDR3 length equals 13 residues. CDR3 loop: CAIRGQGSYEQYF. CDR3 nucleotides: TGTGCCATCAGAGGACAGGGCTCCTACGAGCAGTACTTC.

V gene TRBV6-5 combines with J gene TRBJ1-4; D uncertain. CDR3 length: 17 amino acids. Trimming cost V 0 bases and J 0 bases, with 11 bases left between them. CDR1 and CDR2 (germline): MNHEY, SVGAGI. CDR3 amino acids: CASSYSEVFATNEKLFF. The DNA for the CDR3 is TGTGCCAGCAGTTACTCGGAAGTTTTTGCAACTAATGAAAAACTGTTTTTT.

This clonotype showed up just a few times. V gene TRBV12-3 or TRBV12-4 combines with J gene TRBJ1-3; D ambiguous. The CDR3 is 13 amino acids. Trimming removed 3 bases at V and 2 bases at J, with 5 bases between. CDR3 bases: TGTGCCAGCAGTTTGATGGCTGGAAACACCATATATTTT. Amino acids: CASSLMAGNTIYF.

This rearrangement joins TRBV7-6 to TRBJ2-7, with a tentative D call TRBD1 (5 bases). The germline V gene has CDR1 SGHVS and CDR2 FNYEAQ. V was shortened by 3 bases and J by 6 bases, with 18 bases between the two germline ends. The CDR3 spans 15 residues. The CDR3 sequence is CASSFKGLRASEQYF. CDR3 DNA sequence: TGTGCCAGCAGCTTTAAGGGGCTTCGGGCCAGCGAGCAGTACTTC.

This sequence joins TRBV5-1 and TRBJ2-7, with D unresolved. The closer fit of TRBJ2-1 to the DNA end suggests the J call may be wrong. CDR1 and CDR2 (germline): SGHRS, YFSETQ. This CDR3 is built from 15 residues. CDR3 coding DNA: TGCGCCAGCAGCTTGGCGAAGGTCTCCTACAATGAGCAGTTCTTC. Its protein product is CASSLAKVSYNEQFF.

J is TRBJ2-7 and V is TRBV3-1, with TRBD2 matching over 10 bases. CDR3 length equals 17 residues. Trimming cost V 5 bases and J 2 bases; bases outside gene matches: 12. CDR1 is LGHDT and CDR2 is YNNKEL in the germline V gene (reference sequence). The CDR3 sequence is CASSSLAGGLLTYEQYF. Written as DNA, the CDR3 is TGTGCCAGCAGCTCATTAGCGGGGGGACTACTGACCTACGAGCAGTACTTC.

This clonotype showed up just a few times. The rearrangement uses TRBV6-1 and TRBJ2-7; 12 nucleotides agree with TRBD1. The length of the CDR3 is 17 residues. Per the germline V gene, CDR1 is MNHNS and CDR2 is SASEGT. V was pared by 1 base and J by 6 bases, with 10 bases of the junction left unmatched. The CDR3 spells CASSEDPPGQGAFEQYF. The CDR3 nucleotides are TGTGCCAGCAGTGAAGACCCGCCGGGACAGGGGGCTTTCGAGCAGTACTTC.

Concerning this clonotype: This may arise from a read error, as a much more abundant clone is one base away. The chain recombines TRBV29-1 with TRBJ2-7; TRBD2 matches 11 bases. The length of the CDR3 is 15 residues. Looked up from germline, CDR1 is SQVTM and CDR2 is ANQGSEA. The CDR3 region is CSARQLAGVPYEQYF. In DNA form, the CDR3 reads TGCAGTGCCCGGCAACTAGCGGGAGTTCCCTACGAGCAGTACTTC.

This clonotype has a count of ten or more. The chain joins TRBV7-9 to TRBJ2-7; TRBD2 might be the D (5 bases). V shed 2 bases and J shed 1 base, with 9 bases lying between them. Germline CDR1 and CDR2: SEHNR and FQNEAQ (reference sequence). This CDR3 is 14 amino acids long. The CDR3 reads CASSLSGESYEQYF. CDR3 nucleotide sequence: TGTGCCAGCAGCTTAAGCGGCGAATCCTACGAGCAGTACTTC.

V and J are TRBV2 and TRBJ2-7, with 12 bases aligning to TRBD2. The CDR3 has 15 residues. Germline CDR1 SNHLY, CDR2 FYNNEI. V was pared by 4 bases and J by 4 bases, with 5 bases of the junction left unmatched. The DNA for the CDR3 is TGTGCCAGCAGTGTGACTAGCGGGAGTTTGTACGAGCAGTACTTC. Translation gives CASSVTSGSLYEQYF.

This clonotype was seen only a few times. J is TRBJ2-3 and V is TRBV20-1; perhaps TRBD1 as D (6 bases). CDR1 and CDR2 (germline): DFQATT, SNEGSKA (reference sequence). The V end was cut by 1 base, the J end by 10 bases, with 18 bases between. This CDR3 comprises 14 residues. The CDR3 nucleotides read TGCAGTGCTAGAGCCCACGGGGCAGGGGATGCGCAGTATTTT. Its protein product is CSARAHGAGDAQYF.

CDR3 nucleotide sequence: TGTGCCAGCTCACCGACGTCCGATAGCAATCAGCCCCAGCATTTT. It specifies CASSPTSDSNQPQHF. J is TRBJ1-5 and V is TRBV2, with D hard to call. V was trimmed by 8 bases and J by 0 bases, leaving 14 bases between them. The CDR3 runs 15 residues. CDR1 is SNHLY and CDR2 is FYNNEI in the germline V gene.

This clonotype was observed at least ten times. This chain uses TRBV7-6 with TRBJ2-5; D gene ambiguous. Looked up from germline, CDR1 is SGHVS and CDR2 is FNYEAQ. The V end was cut by 4 bases, the J end by 3 bases, with 6 bases between. The CDR3 is 12 amino acids. CDR3 in amino acids: CASSSREETQYF. CDR3 in DNA: TGTGCCAGCAGCTCCCGGGAAGAGACCCAGTACTTC.

This clonotype showed up many times. The chain is built from TRBV6-5 and TRBJ2-7; TRBD2 might be the D (6 bases). There are 14 residues in the CDR3. Germline CDR1 and CDR2: MNHEY and SVGAGI. V gave up 2 bases and J gave up 5 bases, with 13 bases separating them. CDR3 sequence reads: CASSYERRVDEQYF. The CDR3 region has the DNA TGTGCCAGCAGTTACGAGAGGAGGGTAGACGAGCAGTACTTC.

This clonotype was seen ten or more times. Written as DNA, the CDR3 is TGTGCCAGCAGCCAGGGACGGACGACGCATGGCTACACCTTC. This encodes CASSQGRTTHGYTF. The chain carries TRBV12-3 or TRBV12-4 and TRBJ1-2; a possible D gene is TRBD1 (5 bases). V dropped 6 bases and J dropped 6 bases, with 17 bases sitting between them. This CDR3 has 14 residues.

In its sample, this clonotype was seen once. Germline is not matched at one junction end, which may reflect a read error. The chain has TRBV4-3 and TRBJ1-5; 7 nucleotides line up with TRBD1. Per germline, CDR1 LGHNA and CDR2 YSLEER. CDR3 length equals 16 residues. CDR3 nucleotide sequence: TGCGCCAGCAGCCACCCTGACAGGGTTGTGAATCGGCCCCAGCATTTT. This sequence encodes CASSHPDRVVNRPQHF.

This chain links TRBV25-1 with TRBJ2-1; TRBD1 matches at 11 bases. With 4 bases clipped from V and 7 bases from J, the junction kept 6 bases outside the gene matches. Germline CDR1 MGHDK, CDR2 SYGVNS. CDR3 size: 15 residues. The CDR3 reads CASSALRDRGNEQFF. In DNA, the CDR3 is TGTGCCAGCAGTGCTCTCCGGGACAGGGGGAATGAGCAGTTCTTC. Based on the CDR3 plus reference TRBV25-1 and TRBJ2-1, the full variable domain is EADIYQTPRYLVIGTGKKITLECSQTMGHDKMYWYQQDPGMELHLIHYSYGVNSTEKGDLSSESTVSRIRTEHFPLTLESARPSHTSQYLCASSALRDRGNEQFFGPGTRLTVL.

In its sample, this clonotype was seen a few times. This chain links TRBV5-1 with TRBJ1-2; D may be TRBD1 (5 bases). V was trimmed by 4 bases and J by 4 bases, leaving 14 bases between them. CDR1 SGHRS and CDR2 YFSETQ come from the germline V gene. This CDR3 comprises 14 residues. This CDR3 reads CASSPATAVYGYTF. The DNA of the CDR3 is TGCGCCAGCAGCCCGGCGACAGCGGTCTATGGCTACACCTTC.

The genes are TRBV20-1 and TRBJ2-5; a possible D gene is TRBD2 (5 bases). Deletions cut 3 bases from V and 1 base from J, with 12 bases between. Per the germline V gene, CDR1 is DFQATT and CDR2 is SNEGSKA (reference sequence). This CDR3 has 14 amino acids. The CDR3 nucleotides read TGCAGTGCTAGTCAGCAGCGGCTCCAAGAGACCCAGTACTTC. As protein: CSASQQRLQETQYF.

The chain employs TRBV12-3 or TRBV12-4 and TRBJ2-1; possibly TRBD1 or TRBD2 for D (5 bases each). Trimming left V 7 bases short and J 7 bases short, with 8 bases between. The length of the CDR3 is 11 residues. The CDR3 coding sequence is TGTGCCAGCAATGAGGGGAATGAGCAGTTCTTC. Its translation is CASNEGNEQFF.

The table lists this clonotype with a count of one. V gene TRBV24-1 combines with J gene TRBJ1-5; tentative D call: TRBD1 (5 bases). The CDR3 has 13 amino acids. CDR1 and CDR2 from the germline V gene are KGHDR and SFDVKD. V lost 4 bases and J lost 7, with 10 bases in between. CDR3 protein: CATSEEGRQPQHF. CDR3 DNA: TGTGCCACCAGTGAGGAGGGGAGGCAGCCCCAGCATTTT.

There are a few counts of this clonotype. CDR3 in amino acids: CASSVQNGYEQYF. CDR3 nucleotide sequence: TGTGCCAGCAGTGTACAGAATGGGTACGAGCAGTACTTC. V and J are TRBV2 and TRBJ2-7; D not certain. Per the germline V gene, CDR1 is SNHLY and CDR2 is FYNNEI. This CDR3 region has 13 residues. With 4 bases removed from V and 4 bases from J, the gap between germline ends came to 11 bases.

V gene TRBV27 combines with J gene TRBJ2-3; tentatively, D is TRBD1 or TRBD2 (6 bases each). The V and J ends lost 8 bases and 5 bases respectively, with 14 bases between them. Per the germline V gene, CDR1 is MNHEY and CDR2 is SMNVEV (reference sequence). The CDR3 is made up of 13 amino acids. The CDR3 DNA sequence: TGTGCCAGCGGGAAGGAGGGGGGAGATACGCAGTATTTT. The encoded protein is CASGKEGGDTQYF.

The chain uses TRBV9 and TRBJ1-4; TRBD1 matches 9 bases. CDR1 and CDR2 (germline): SGDLS, YYNGEE. V lost 2 bases, J lost 7 bases, and 15 bases stayed unmatched. The CDR3 sequence is 18 residues long. The CDR3 DNA follows: TGTGCCAGCAGCGTCTCACCCTTCCAGACAGGGGGAGGTGAAAAACTGTTTTTT. Protein: CASSVSPFQTGGGEKLFF.

With regard to this clonotype: One junction end disagrees with the germline gene, perhaps due to a read error. This chain joins TRBV5-6 and TRBJ1-2; D uncertain. The CDR3 is 14 residues long. Germline CDR1 and CDR2: SGHDT and YYEEEE. The CDR3: CASSLLRLPYGCTF. In DNA, the CDR3 is TGTGCCAGCAGCTTACTCAGACTACCCTATGGCTGCACCTTC.